Here is one TCR beta chain with its context. Its antigen is unknown. The method was immunoSEQ multiplex PCR; TCRdb's version includes in-frame clones alone and lacks a portion of them. The sample lists approximately 280,000 clones, around 89% occurring once. The data originate from a study of cytomegalovirus exposure and HLA in healthy donors. At the level of the study: The roughly 110 validation repertoires matched the approximately 700 first-cohort repertoires in platform, a later analysis reported. General study results and limits: Under in vitro conditions, a few CMV-associated chains were confirmed as specific for CMV antigens. First-cohort TCR clusters were later found to tend to co-occur in the 120 validation repertoires. For most TCR sequences rarity was the rule, although some public TCRs occurred in many donors.

This TCR came from a woman between 18 and 29 years old in good health and CMV-seronegative. The sequencing sample was made of PBMCs.

The CDR3: CASSLGPGSETQYF. In DNA, the CDR3 is TGTGCCAGCAGCTTAGGCCCGGGTAGCGAGACCCAGTACTTC. The chain joins TRBV11-3 to TRBJ2-5; D remains unclear. With 1 base removed from V and 5 bases from J, the gap between germline ends came to 11 bases. The CDR3 is 14 residues long. Per the germline V gene, CDR1 is SGHNT and CDR2 is YENEEA.